The 32 T cell receptor beta chains given below trace back to one sample, sequenced in a study of shared clonotypes between healthy human individuals. Assay: immunoSEQ multiplex PCR; the TCRdb copy retains only in-frame clones and omits some. The sample yields roughly 2.2 million clones, just under 95% seen once. Sequenced sample: naive CD4+ T cells from PBMCs. The sample's subset: CD45RA+ positively selected. The receptors stem from a man between 18 and 29 years old in good health. Some clones in this sample may be carry-over from other donors' samples.

In this sample, this clone turned up once. V and J are TRBV7-3 and TRBJ2-6; 7 bases are shared with TRBD1. The germline CDR1 and CDR2 sequences are SGHTA and FQGTGA. Trimming cost V 5 bases and J 2 bases; bases outside gene matches: 3. The CDR3 loop spans 15 amino acids. The CDR3 reads CASSVQGTGANVLTF. For the CDR3, the DNA is TGTGCCAGCAGCGTACAGGGGACTGGGGCCAACGTCCTGACTTTC.

This clone occurred once. This chain uses TRBV7-9 with TRBJ2-7; D is ambiguous. Trimming cost V 2 bases and J 0 bases, with 14 bases left between them. CDR3 length equals 16 residues. Germline V gene sequence: CDR1 SEHNR, CDR2 FQNEAQ (reference sequence). The CDR3: CASSLFGKPDSYEQYF. CDR3 nucleotides: TGTGCCAGCAGCTTATTCGGAAAACCAGACTCCTACGAGCAGTACTTC.

The chain joins TRBV25-1 to TRBJ2-3; 7 nucleotides agree with TRBD2. The length of the CDR3 is 16 residues. Germline V gene lookup returns CDR1 MGHDK and CDR2 SYGVNS. The trim removed 1 base at V and 4 bases at J, leaving 8 bases unmatched. In DNA, the CDR3 is TGTGCCAGCAGTGAATTGGGCGGGAGCGACCCAGATACGCAGTATTTT. The encoded protein is CASSELGGSDPDTQYF.

This chain uses TRBV10-3 with TRBJ1-5; the D is unclear. The CDR3 is made up of 15 amino acids. With 5 bases removed from V and 2 bases from J, the gap between germline ends came to 13 bases. Germline V gives CDR1 ENHRY, CDR2 SYGVKD. The CDR3 here is CAISPGPGGNQPQHF. CDR3 nucleotide sequence: TGTGCCATCAGTCCGGGCCCAGGCGGCAATCAGCCCCAGCATTTT.

The rearrangement joins TRBV19 to TRBJ2-7; D is undetermined. Germline CDR1 LNHDA, CDR2 SQIVND (reference sequence). Trimming took off 6 bases at V and 2 bases at J, with 17 bases between the two ends. CDR3 size: 15 residues. DNA for the CDR3: TGTGCCAGTAGCCAATTCATCGGAGAGACCTACGAGCAGTACTTC. Its protein is CASSQFIGETYEQYF. Filled out from reference TRBV19 and TRBJ2-7, the complete variable domain reads DGGITQSPKYLFRKEGQNVTLSCEQNLNHDAMYWYRQDPGQGLRLIYYSQIVNDFQKGDIAEGYSVSREKKESFPLTVTSAQKNPTAFYLCASSQFIGETYEQYFGPGTRLTVT.

J is TRBJ2-7 and V is TRBV4-2; 14 nucleotides match TRBD2. V shed 0 bases and J 5 bases; nucleotides not matched to a gene: 3. The CDR3 covers 16 residues. Germline-derived CDR1 and CDR2 are LGHNA and YNFKEQ. As DNA, the CDR3 is TGTGCCAGCAGCCAAGATAGGGGACTAGCGGGAGACGAGCAGTACTTC. Residues: CASSQDRGLAGDEQYF.

V usage is TRBV6-5 and J usage is TRBJ2-7; D gene unclear. The CDR3 loop spans 14 amino acids. V was shortened by 5 bases and J by 0 bases, with 11 bases between the two germline ends. Germline loops: CDR1 MNHEY, CDR2 SVGAGI. CDR3 in DNA: TGTGCCAGCAGTCCCCAGTCTAGCTCCTACGAGCAGTACTTC. Translation gives CASSPQSSSYEQYF.

The chain uses TRBV5-4 and TRBJ2-5; D unresolved. Germline V gene data show CDR1 as SGHNT and CDR2 as YYREEE (reference sequence). The CDR3 loop spans 14 amino acids. Trimming removed 4 bases from V and 2 bases from J, with 12 bases in between. CDR3 in DNA: TGTGCCAGCAGCCAGGAGAGGTCGCAAGAGACCCAGTACTTC. It encodes CASSQERSQETQYF.

The rearrangement joins TRBV19 to TRBJ2-6, with TRBD1 matching over 8 bases. J was trimmed by 0 bases and V by 5 bases; bases with no gene match: 6. The CDR3 runs to 17 residues. In germline, CDR1 is LNHDA, CDR2 SQIVND (reference sequence). CDR3 nucleotides: TGTGCCAGTAGTCCCCGGGACAGGTCCTCTGGGGCCAACGTCCTGACTTTC. Encoded protein: CASSPRDRSSGANVLTF.

The chain combines TRBV28 with TRBJ2-1; 8 bases map to TRBD2. Per germline, CDR1 MDHEN and CDR2 SYDVKM. V gave up 7 bases and J gave up 1 base; unmatched junction bases: 6. The CDR3 consists of 15 residues. CDR3 nucleotide sequence: TGTGCCAGCATGGGGGCGGGAGGTTCCTACAATGAGCAGTTCTTC. Amino acids: CASMGAGGSYNEQFF.

The chain carries TRBV6-6 and TRBJ2-7; the D is unclear. V was pared by 6 bases and J by 3 bases, with 12 bases between. The CDR3 spans 13 residues. CDR1 is MNHNY, CDR2 SVGAGI, per germline (reference sequence). CDR3: CASSWTYNYEQYF. As DNA, the CDR3 is TGTGCCAGCAGCTGGACCTACAACTACGAGCAGTACTTC.

Note on this clone: The same CDR3 can be traced to other DNA sequences in this sample. This chain links TRBV19 with TRBJ2-5; TRBD2 matches at 7 bases. CDR1 LNHDA and CDR2 SQIVND come from the germline V gene (reference sequence). After removal of 3 bases from V and 4 bases from J, the junction contained 5 bases not matched to a gene. This CDR3 comprises 14 residues. The CDR3 is CASSIGGSAETQYF. As DNA, the CDR3 is TGTGCCAGTAGTATCGGGGGGAGTGCAGAGACCCAGTACTTC.

The V gene is TRBV7-9, the J gene TRBJ1-1, with D perhaps TRBD1 (5 bases). V lost 1 base and J lost 11, with 11 bases in between. Germline V gene lookup returns CDR1 SEHNR and CDR2 FQNEAQ (reference sequence). CDR3 length equals 12 residues. The CDR3 protein is CASSLVGVRAFF. Here the CDR3 DNA reads TGTGCCAGCAGCTTAGTGGGGGTTCGGGCTTTCTTT.

The V gene is TRBV5-3, the J gene TRBJ2-1; 13 nucleotides line up with TRBD2. TRBV5-3 is an ORF; its function is uncertain. V lost 3 bases, J lost 0 bases, and 12 bases stayed unmatched. The CDR3 runs 20 residues. CDR3 nucleotides: TGTGCCAGAAGCTCAACCCCGGGACTAGCGGGGATAAGCTCCTACAATGAGCAGTTCTTC. It translates to CARSSTPGLAGISSYNEQFF.

The chain has TRBV20-1 and TRBJ2-7; 7 positions match TRBD2. The V segment lost 3 bases and the J segment 12 bases; nucleotides outside the gene matches: 8. Germline assignment: CDR1 DFQATT and CDR2 SNEGSKA (reference sequence). The CDR3 covers 11 residues. The CDR3 region has the DNA TGCAGTGCTAGCAGCGGGCGGGAGTCGTACTTC. Translating it yields CSASSGRESYF.

The V gene is TRBV19, the J gene TRBJ2-2; D might be TRBD2 (6 bases). The CDR3 runs 16 residues. The V end lost 4 bases, the J end lost 3 bases, and 15 bases lay between the germline ends. Per the germline V gene, CDR1 is LNHDA and CDR2 is SQIVND (reference sequence). In DNA form, the CDR3 reads TGTGCCAGTAGTACCTGGGCGGGAAGGGACACCGGGGAGCTGTTTTTT. Its protein product is CASSTWAGRDTGELFF.

This clone has only one observation. This chain joins TRBV11-2 and TRBJ2-2, with unresolved D. Germline values: CDR1 SGHAT, CDR2 FQNNGV. This CDR3 spans 17 amino acids. Trimming stripped 1 base from V and 0 bases from J, with 12 bases between. The CDR3 nucleotides are TGTGCCAGCAGCTTAGGGAACAGCAATACGAACACCGGGGAGCTGTTTTTT. It codes for CASSLGNSNTNTGELFF.

The CDR3 sequence is CASRDMSTDTQYF. As DNA, the CDR3 is TGTGCCAGTAGGGACATGAGCACAGATACGCAGTATTTT. The chain combines TRBV19 with TRBJ2-3; maybe TRBD1 (5 bases). The CDR3 covers 13 residues. V was clipped by 6 bases and J by 0 bases, with 7 bases between them. Germline V gives CDR1 LNHDA, CDR2 SQIVND (reference sequence).

This chain links TRBV19 with TRBJ2-2, with TRBD2 matching 9 bases. Germline V gene data show CDR1 as LNHDA and CDR2 as SQIVND (reference sequence). This CDR3 contains 15 residues. The J segment lost 4 bases and the V segment lost 7 bases, leaving 7 bases of the junction unmatched. The CDR3 DNA follows: TGTGCCAGTAATAGCGGGAGCCTGGGCACCGGGGAGCTGTTTTTT. As protein: CASNSGSLGTGELFF.

This chain connects TRBV5-1 to TRBJ1-5; D unclear. CDR1 SGHRS and CDR2 YFSETQ come from the germline V gene. V lost 0 bases and J 0 bases, leaving 16 bases between the germline ends. This CDR3 spans 18 amino acids. DNA of the CDR3: TGCGCCAGCAGCTTGGCTCCTTCGAATCGGGCTAGCAATCAGCCCCAGCATTTT. It is translated as CASSLAPSNRASNQPQHF.

There are a few counts of this clone. The chain combines TRBV4-2 with TRBJ1-4; D is ambiguous. Trimming stripped 1 base from V and 6 bases from J, with 3 bases between. Germline CDR1 and CDR2: LGHNA and YNFKEQ. The CDR3 has 12 residues. CDR3 region: CASSQADEKLFF. The CDR3 DNA reads TGTGCCAGCAGCCAAGCGGATGAAAAACTGTTTTTT.

V is TRBV25-1 and J is TRBJ2-1; possibly TRBD2 for D (5 bases). Germline assignment: CDR1 MGHDK and CDR2 SYGVNS. There are 11 residues in the CDR3. Deletions cut 6 bases from V and 15 bases from J, with 15 bases between. CDR3 residues: CASSLARKRFF. DNA for the CDR3: TGTGCCAGCAGCTTAGCGCGAAAACGGTTCTTC.

About this clone: This sample also contains other DNA sequences that code for the same CDR3. The chain couples TRBV2 to TRBJ2-5; a weak D match, TRBD1 (5 bases). Germline V gives CDR1 SNHLY, CDR2 FYNNEI. The V gene lost 5 bases and the J gene lost 2 bases, with 6 bases spanning the gap. CDR3 length: 12 amino acids. CDR3 amino acids: CASSRQQETQYF. CDR3 sequence (DNA): TGTGCCAGCAGTCGACAGCAAGAGACCCAGTACTTC. Combining the CDR3 with reference TRBV2 and TRBJ2-5 gives the whole variable domain EPEVTQTPSHQVTQMGQEVILRCVPISNHLYFYWYRQILGQKVEFLVSFYNNEISEKSEIFDDQFSVERPDGSNFTLKIRSTKLEDSAMYFCASSRQQETQYFGPGTRLLVL.

This chain links TRBV5-1 with TRBJ2-1, with a tentative D call TRBD2 (5 bases). From germline, CDR1 is SGHRS and CDR2 YFSETQ. The CDR3 consists of 14 residues. The V end lost 4 bases, the J end lost 5 bases, and 13 bases lay between the germline ends. The CDR3: CASSSQRPNNEQFF. DNA of the CDR3: TGCGCCAGCAGCAGCCAGCGGCCAAACAATGAGCAGTTCTTC.

V usage is TRBV28 and J usage is TRBJ1-5; no clear D. CDR3 length: 16 residues. V was shortened by 5 bases and J by 0 bases, with 14 bases between the two germline ends. Per germline, CDR1 MDHEN and CDR2 SYDVKM. The CDR3 protein is CASSSVLQNSNQPQHF. CDR3 nucleotides: TGTGCCAGCAGTAGCGTCTTACAGAATAGCAATCAGCCCCAGCATTTT.

The chain recombines TRBV7-6 with TRBJ2-1; D call uncertain. V lost 0 bases and J lost 15, with 15 bases in between. The CDR3 sequence is 13 residues long. Germline CDR1 reads SGHVS; CDR2 reads FNYEAQ. The CDR3 region is CASSLAVWSLVFF. Written as DNA, the CDR3 is TGTGCCAGCAGCTTAGCGGTCTGGAGCCTCGTGTTCTTC.

In the case of this clone: This CDR3 is also generated by other DNA sequences in the sample. The chain has TRBV7-3 and TRBJ1-1; D is undetermined. The CDR3 has 14 residues. Germline V gene lookup returns CDR1 SGHTA and CDR2 FQGTGA. The V gene lost 0 bases and the J gene lost 1 base, with 6 bases spanning the gap. CDR3: CASSLTYGNTEAFF. Written as DNA, the CDR3 is TGTGCCAGCAGCTTAACATACGGGAACACTGAAGCTTTCTTT.

About this clone itself: Other DNA sequences in the same sample also yield this CDR3. J is TRBJ1-5 and V is TRBV6-1, with D hard to call. CDR3 length: 13 residues. Germline assignment: CDR1 MNHNS and CDR2 SASEGT. V dropped 0 bases and J dropped 2 bases, with 2 bases sitting between them. The CDR3 DNA follows: TGTGCCAGCAGTGAAGCAGGCAATCAGCCCCAGCATTTT. Translating gives CASSEAGNQPQHF.

This rearrangement joins TRBV11-2 to TRBJ2-6, with D possibly being TRBD1 (5 bases). CDR1 SGHAT and CDR2 FQNNGV come from the germline V gene. V lost 5 bases, J lost 2 bases, and 19 bases lay in between. The CDR3 covers 18 residues. CDR3 sequence reads: CASSNQGFSAPGANVLTF. The CDR3 nucleotides read TGTGCCAGCAGCAACCAGGGTTTTTCGGCTCCTGGGGCCAACGTCCTGACTTTC.

The rearrangement links TRBV9 to TRBJ2-1, with 10 bases fitting TRBD2. The CDR3 has 14 residues. Trimming at V came to 1 base and at J to 9 bases, leaving 4 bases not matched to a gene. Germline CDR1 is SGDLS and CDR2 is YYNGEE. The CDR3 nucleotides read TGTGCCAGCAGCGTATGGTTAGCGGGAGGTGAGCAGTTCTTC. It translates to CASSVWLAGGEQFF.

The chain joins TRBV18 to TRBJ2-7; D is perhaps TRBD1 (5 bases). The V and J ends lost 4 bases and 0 bases respectively, with 22 bases between them. CDR1 and CDR2 (germline): KGHSH, LQKENI. The CDR3 spans 18 residues. For the CDR3, the DNA is TGTGCCAGCTCACTAAGAAGAAAAACAGGATGGGGCTCCTACGAGCAGTACTTC. As protein: CASSLRRKTGWGSYEQYF.

The J gene is TRBJ2-5, the V gene TRBV11-1; 9 bases align to TRBD1. The DNA matches TRBJ2-7 better at its end, which makes the J call doubtful. Germline loops: CDR1 SGHAT, CDR2 FQDESV (reference sequence). This CDR3 has 15 residues. CDR3 bases: TGTGCCAGCAGCTTAGAGGGTGACAGGGGGAACGAGCAGTACTTC. Translating it yields CASSLEGDRGNEQYF.